The entry below describes one T cell receptor (beta chain). Trimming stripped 7 bases from V and 4 bases from J, with 16 bases between. Germline CDR1 LNHDA, CDR2 SQIVND (reference sequence). The CDR3 runs to 14 residues. TCRdb called the 5' RACE reads again in MiXCR, with one record for every CDR3 protein. The profile shows approximately 300,000 distinct CDR3 sequences, 15% of them singletons. The data stem from a study of T-cell memory formation after mild COVID-19. At the level of the study: Largely, the TCR clusters proved donor specific.

The clonotype originates from a man in his late teens or twenties who had mild COVID-19 (a few samples of this study predate the infection). Cell type and time point are not known. The specimen sequenced was PBMCs or a T cell subset sorted from them (not recorded which). V usage is TRBV19 and J usage is TRBJ1-1; the D is unclear. The CDR3: CASTDRGFVTEAFF. CDR3 nucleotides: TGTGCCAGTACCGATCGTGGTTTTGTCACTGAAGCTTTCTTT.